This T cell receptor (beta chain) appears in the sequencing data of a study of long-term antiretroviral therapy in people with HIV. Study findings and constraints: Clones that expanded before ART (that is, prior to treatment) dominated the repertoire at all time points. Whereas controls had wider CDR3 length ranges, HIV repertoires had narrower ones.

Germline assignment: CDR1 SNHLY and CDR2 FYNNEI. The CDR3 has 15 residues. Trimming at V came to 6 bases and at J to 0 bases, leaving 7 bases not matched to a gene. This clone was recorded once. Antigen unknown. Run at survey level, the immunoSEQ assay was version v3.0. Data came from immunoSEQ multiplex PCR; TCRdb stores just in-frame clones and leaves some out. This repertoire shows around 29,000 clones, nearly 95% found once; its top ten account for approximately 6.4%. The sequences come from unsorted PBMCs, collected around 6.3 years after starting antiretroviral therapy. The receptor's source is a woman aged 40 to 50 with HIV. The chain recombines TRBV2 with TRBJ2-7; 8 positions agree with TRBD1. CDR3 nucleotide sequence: TGTGCCAGCAGCGGGGGACAGGCCCGCTCCTACGAGCAGTACTTC. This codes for CASSGGQARSYEQYF.